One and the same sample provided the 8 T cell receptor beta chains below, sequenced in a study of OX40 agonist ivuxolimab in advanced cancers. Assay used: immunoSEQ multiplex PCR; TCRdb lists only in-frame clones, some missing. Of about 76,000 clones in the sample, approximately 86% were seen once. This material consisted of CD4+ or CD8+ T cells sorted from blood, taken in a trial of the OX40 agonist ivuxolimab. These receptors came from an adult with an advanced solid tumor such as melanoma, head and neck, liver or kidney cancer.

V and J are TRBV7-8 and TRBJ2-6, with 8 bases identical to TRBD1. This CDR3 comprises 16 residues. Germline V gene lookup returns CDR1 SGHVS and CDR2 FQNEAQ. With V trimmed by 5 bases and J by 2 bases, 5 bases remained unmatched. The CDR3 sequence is CASSLDRAAGANVLTF. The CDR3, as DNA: TGTGCCAGCAGCCTGGACAGGGCCGCTGGGGCCAACGTCCTGACTTTC.

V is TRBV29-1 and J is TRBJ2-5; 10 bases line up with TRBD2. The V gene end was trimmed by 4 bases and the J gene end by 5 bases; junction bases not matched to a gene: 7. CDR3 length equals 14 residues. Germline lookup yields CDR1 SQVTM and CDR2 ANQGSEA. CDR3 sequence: CSVASGGAWETQYF. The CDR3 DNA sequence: TGCAGCGTTGCCAGCGGGGGGGCCTGGGAGACCCAGTACTTC.

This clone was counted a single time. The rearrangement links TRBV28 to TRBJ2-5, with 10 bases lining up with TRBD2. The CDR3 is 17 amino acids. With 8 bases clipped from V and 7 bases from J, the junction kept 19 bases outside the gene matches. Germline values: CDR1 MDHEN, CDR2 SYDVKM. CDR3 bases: TGTGCCAGCCACCCGGAGGGACTAGCGCGAGAGTGGGGGACCCAGTACTTC. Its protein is CASHPEGLAREWGTQYF.

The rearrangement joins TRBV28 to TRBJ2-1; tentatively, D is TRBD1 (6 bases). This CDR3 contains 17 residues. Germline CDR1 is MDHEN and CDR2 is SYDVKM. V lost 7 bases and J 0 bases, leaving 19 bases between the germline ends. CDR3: CASIPIQGIFSYNEQFF. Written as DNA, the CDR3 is TGTGCCAGCATCCCGATACAGGGTATCTTCTCCTACAATGAGCAGTTCTTC.

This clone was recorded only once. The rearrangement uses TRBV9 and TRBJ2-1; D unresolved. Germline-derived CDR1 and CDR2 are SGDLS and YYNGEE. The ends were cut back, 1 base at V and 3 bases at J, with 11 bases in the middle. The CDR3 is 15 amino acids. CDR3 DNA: TGTGCCAGCAGCGTACTAGACCTCCACTACAATGAGCAGTTCTTC. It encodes CASSVLDLHYNEQFF.

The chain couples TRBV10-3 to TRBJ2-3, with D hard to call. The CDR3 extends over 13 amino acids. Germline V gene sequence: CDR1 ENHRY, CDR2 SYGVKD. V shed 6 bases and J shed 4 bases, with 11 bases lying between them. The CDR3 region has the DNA TGTGCCATCAGAGGCAGCCAAGCAGATACGCAGTATTTT. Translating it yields CAIRGSQADTQYF.

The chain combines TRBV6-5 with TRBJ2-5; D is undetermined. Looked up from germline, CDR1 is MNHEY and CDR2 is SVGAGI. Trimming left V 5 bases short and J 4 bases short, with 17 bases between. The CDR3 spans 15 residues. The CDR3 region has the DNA TGTGCCAGCAGTCCCATGGCCGCGAGACGAGAGACCCAGTACTTC. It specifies CASSPMAARRETQYF.

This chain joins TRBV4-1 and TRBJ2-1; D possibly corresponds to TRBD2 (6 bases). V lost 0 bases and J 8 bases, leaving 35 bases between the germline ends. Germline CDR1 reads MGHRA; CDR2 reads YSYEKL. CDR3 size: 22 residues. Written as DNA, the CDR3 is TGCGCCAGCAGCCAAGAGATTGGAGGGGCGGTTGGAGGGCCCCTCAATAGCGATGAGCAGTTCTTC. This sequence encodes CASSQEIGGAVGGPLNSDEQFF.